The clone carrying this TCR beta chain was detected only once. Its antigen is unknown. TCRdb's copy holds only in-frame clones and misses some; the assay was immunoSEQ multiplex PCR. Here the sample spans approximately 980,000 clones, 76% being singletons. The data were taken from a study of shared clonotypes between healthy human individuals. Study-wide context: Each donor had three CD4 naive, three CD4 memory, two CD8 naive and one CD8 memory plate.

The length of the CDR3 is 18 residues. The germline gives CDR1 KGHSH, CDR2 LQKENI. V was trimmed by 3 bases and J by 1 base, leaving 19 bases between them. Broader study findings: Rarefaction gave evidence that sorted-subset sequencing remained incomplete despite large depth. The study found lower generation probabilities in non-shared clonotypes than in those shared by all four donors.

Sequences were obtained from memory CD4+ T cells sorted from blood. The subset here: CD45RA-negative fraction. The chain joins TRBV18 to TRBJ2-1; no reliable D call. The clonotype comes from a man between 18 and 29 years old in good health. CDR3 region: CASSPPYDFSQSYNEQFF. For the CDR3, the DNA is TGTGCCAGCTCACCCCCATACGACTTTTCCCAATCCTACAATGAGCAGTTCTTC.